This T cell receptor (beta chain) was identified during a study of T cell repertoires in cytomegalovirus infection. For this clonotype: The antigen remains unidentified.

TCRdb ran MiXCR on the reads and lists one entry per CDR3 protein. The profile shows a few hundred thousand distinct CDR3 sequences, under 35% of them singletons. The V and J ends lost 5 bases and 9 bases respectively, with 10 bases between them. CDR1 SGHTA and CDR2 FQGNSA come from the germline V gene. The length of the CDR3 is 12 residues. The chain joins TRBV7-2 to TRBJ2-2, with D unresolved. The specimen comprised cultured PBMCs, sampled from culture after CMV antigen stimulation. The source is a human donor in good health (CMV status not recorded). Some clones in this sample may be carry-over from other donors' samples. The CDR3, as DNA: TGTGCCAGCAGCCCTCGGCGCCGGGAGCTGTTTTTT. It specifies CASSPRRRELFF.